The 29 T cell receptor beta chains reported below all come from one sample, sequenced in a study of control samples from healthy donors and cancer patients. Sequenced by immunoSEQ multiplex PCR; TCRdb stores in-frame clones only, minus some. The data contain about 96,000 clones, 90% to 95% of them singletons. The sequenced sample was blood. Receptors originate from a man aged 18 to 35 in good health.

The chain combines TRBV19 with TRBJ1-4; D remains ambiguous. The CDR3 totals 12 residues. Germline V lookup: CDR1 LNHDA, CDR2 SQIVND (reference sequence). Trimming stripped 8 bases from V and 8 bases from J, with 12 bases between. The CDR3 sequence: CASYTPGEKLFF. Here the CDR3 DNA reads TGTGCCAGTTATACCCCCGGGGAAAAACTGTTTTTT.

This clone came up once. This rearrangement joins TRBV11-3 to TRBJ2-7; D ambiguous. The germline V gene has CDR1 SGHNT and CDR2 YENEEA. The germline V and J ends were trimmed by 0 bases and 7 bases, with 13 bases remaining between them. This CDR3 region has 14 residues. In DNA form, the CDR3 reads TGTGCCAGCAGCTTAGACTCCGAGATTCGTGAGCAGTACTTC. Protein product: CASSLDSEIREQYF.

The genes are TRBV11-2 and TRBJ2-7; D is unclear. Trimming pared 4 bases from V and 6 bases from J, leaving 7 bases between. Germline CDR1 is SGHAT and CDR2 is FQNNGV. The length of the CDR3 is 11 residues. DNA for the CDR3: TGTGCCAGCAGCTCCGGGTTCGAGCAGTACTTC. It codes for CASSSGFEQYF.

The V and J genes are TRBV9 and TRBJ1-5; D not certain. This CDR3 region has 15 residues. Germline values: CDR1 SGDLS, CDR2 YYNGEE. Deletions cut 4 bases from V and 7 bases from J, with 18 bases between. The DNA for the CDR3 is TGTGCCAGCAGCCCCCGGGGTGCCGGTTTGCAGCCCCAGCATTTT. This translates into CASSPRGAGLQPQHF.

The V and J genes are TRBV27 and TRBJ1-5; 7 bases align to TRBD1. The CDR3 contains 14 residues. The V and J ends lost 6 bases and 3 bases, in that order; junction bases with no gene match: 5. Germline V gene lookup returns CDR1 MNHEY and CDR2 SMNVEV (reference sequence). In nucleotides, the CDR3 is TGTGCCAGCAGCGACGGGACAGCCAATCAGCCCCAGCATTTT. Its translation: CASSDGTANQPQHF.

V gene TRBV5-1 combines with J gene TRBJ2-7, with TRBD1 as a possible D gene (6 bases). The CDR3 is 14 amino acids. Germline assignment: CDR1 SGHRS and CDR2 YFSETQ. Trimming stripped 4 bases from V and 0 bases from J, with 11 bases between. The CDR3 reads CASSLGTSSYEQYF. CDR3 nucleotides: TGCGCCAGCAGCCTCGGGACATCCTCCTACGAGCAGTACTTC. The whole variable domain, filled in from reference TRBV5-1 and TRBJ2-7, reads KAGVTQTPRYLIKTRGQQVTLSCSPISGHRSVSWYQQTPGQGLQFLFEYFSETQRNKGNFPGRFSGRQFSNSRSEMNVSTLELGDSALYLCASSLGTSSYEQYFGPGTRLTVT.

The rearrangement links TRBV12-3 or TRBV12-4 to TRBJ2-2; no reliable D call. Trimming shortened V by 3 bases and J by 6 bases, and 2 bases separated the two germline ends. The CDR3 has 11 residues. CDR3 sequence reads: CASSFPGELFF. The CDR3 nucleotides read TGTGCCAGCAGTTTCCCCGGGGAGCTGTTTTTT.

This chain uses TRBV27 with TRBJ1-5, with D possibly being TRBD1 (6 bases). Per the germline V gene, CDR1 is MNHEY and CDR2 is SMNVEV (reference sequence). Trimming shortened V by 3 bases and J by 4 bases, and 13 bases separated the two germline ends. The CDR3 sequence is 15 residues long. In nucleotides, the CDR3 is TGTGCCAGCAGTTTGGGGGGCGCGGGGAATCAGCCCCAGCATTTT. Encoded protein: CASSLGGAGNQPQHF.

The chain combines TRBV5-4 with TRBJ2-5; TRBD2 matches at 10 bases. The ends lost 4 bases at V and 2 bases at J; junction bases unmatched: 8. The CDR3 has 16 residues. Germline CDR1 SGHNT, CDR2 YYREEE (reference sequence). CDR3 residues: CASSPRTSGYQETQYF. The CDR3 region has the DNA TGTGCCAGCAGCCCTCGGACTAGCGGATATCAAGAGACCCAGTACTTC.

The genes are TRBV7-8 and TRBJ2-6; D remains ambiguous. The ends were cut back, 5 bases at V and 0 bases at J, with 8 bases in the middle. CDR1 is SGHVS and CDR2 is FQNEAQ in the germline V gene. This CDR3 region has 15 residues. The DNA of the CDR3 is TGTGCCAGCAGCCCCGAAGTCTCTGGGGCCAACGTCCTGACTTTC. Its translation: CASSPEVSGANVLTF. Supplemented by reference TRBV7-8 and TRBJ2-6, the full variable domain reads GAGVSQSPRYKVAKRGQDVALRCDPISGHVSLFWYQQALGQGPEFLTYFQNEAQLDKSGLPSDRFFAERPEGSVSTLKIQRTQQEDSAVYLCASSPEVSGANVLTFGAGSRLTVL.

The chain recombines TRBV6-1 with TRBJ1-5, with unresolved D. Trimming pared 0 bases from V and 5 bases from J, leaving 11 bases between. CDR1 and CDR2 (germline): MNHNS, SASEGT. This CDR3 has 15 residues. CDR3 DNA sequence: TGTGCCAGCAGTGAAGCGCTTACATCCCATCAGCCCCAGCATTTT. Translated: CASSEALTSHQPQHF.

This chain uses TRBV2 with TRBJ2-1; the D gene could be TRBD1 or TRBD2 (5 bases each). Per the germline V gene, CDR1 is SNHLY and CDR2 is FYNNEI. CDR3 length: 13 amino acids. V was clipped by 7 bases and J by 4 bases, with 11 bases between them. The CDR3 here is CASTWGRYNEQFF. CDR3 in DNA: TGTGCCAGCACTTGGGGGAGATACAATGAGCAGTTCTTC.

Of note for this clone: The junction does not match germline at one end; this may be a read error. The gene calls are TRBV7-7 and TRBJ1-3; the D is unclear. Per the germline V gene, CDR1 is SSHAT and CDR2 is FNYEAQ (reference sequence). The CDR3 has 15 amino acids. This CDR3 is CASSPGPSSGNTIYF. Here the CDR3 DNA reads TGTGCTAGCAGCCCAGGACCGAGCTCTGGAAACACCATATATTTT.

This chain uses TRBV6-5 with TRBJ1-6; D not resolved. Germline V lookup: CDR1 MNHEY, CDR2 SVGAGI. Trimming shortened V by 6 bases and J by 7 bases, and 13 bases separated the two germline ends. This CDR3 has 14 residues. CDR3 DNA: TGTGCCAGCAGGAAGTACGGAACCAATTCACCCCTCCACTTT. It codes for CASRKYGTNSPLHF.

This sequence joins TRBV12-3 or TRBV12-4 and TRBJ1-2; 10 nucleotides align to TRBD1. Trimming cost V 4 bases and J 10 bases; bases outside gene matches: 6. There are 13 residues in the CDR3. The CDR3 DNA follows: TGTGCCAGCAGTTCTGGGACAGGGGTCGTCTACACCTTC. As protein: CASSSGTGVVYTF.

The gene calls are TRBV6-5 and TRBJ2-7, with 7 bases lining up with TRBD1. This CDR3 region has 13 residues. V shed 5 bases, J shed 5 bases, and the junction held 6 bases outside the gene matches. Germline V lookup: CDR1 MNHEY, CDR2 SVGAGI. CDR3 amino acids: CASSHRGIDEQYF. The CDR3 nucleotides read TGTGCCAGCAGTCACAGGGGCATCGACGAGCAGTACTTC.

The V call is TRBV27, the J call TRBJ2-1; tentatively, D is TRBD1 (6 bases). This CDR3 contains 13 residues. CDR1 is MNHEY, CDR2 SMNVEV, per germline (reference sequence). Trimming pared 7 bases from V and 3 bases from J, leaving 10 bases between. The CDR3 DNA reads TGTGCCAGCAAGGGGGAAATCTACAATGAGCAGTTCTTC. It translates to CASKGEIYNEQFF.

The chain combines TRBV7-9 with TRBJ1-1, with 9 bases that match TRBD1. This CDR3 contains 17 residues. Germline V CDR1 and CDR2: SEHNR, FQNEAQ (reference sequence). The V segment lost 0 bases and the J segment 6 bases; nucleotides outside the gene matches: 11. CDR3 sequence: CASSLALTGGATAEAFF. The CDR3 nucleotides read TGTGCCAGCAGCTTAGCACTAACAGGGGGCGCAACCGCTGAAGCTTTCTTT.

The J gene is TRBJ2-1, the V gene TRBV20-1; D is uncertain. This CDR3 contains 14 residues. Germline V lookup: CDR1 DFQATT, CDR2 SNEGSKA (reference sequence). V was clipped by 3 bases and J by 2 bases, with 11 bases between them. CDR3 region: CSASYMGTYNEQFF. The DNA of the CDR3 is TGCAGTGCTAGTTACATGGGTACCTACAATGAGCAGTTCTTC.

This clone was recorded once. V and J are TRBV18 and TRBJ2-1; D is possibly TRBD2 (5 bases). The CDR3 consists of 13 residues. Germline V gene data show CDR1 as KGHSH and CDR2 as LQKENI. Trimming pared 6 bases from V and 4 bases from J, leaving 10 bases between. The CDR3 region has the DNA TGTGCCAGCTCGGGAGATTTATACAATGAGCAGTTCTTC. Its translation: CASSGDLYNEQFF.

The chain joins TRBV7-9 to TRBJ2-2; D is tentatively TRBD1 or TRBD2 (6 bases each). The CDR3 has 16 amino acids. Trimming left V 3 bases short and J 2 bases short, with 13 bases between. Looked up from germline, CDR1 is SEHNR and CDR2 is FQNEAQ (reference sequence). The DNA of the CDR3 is TGTGCCAGCAGCTTGGAGGGGGACCACAACACCGGGGAGCTGTTTTTT. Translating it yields CASSLEGDHNTGELFF. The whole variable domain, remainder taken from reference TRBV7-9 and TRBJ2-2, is DTGVSQNPRHKITKRGQNVTFRCDPISEHNRLYWYRQTLGQGPEFLTYFQNEAQLEKSRLLSDRFSAERPKGSFSTLEIQRTEQGDSAMYLCASSLEGDHNTGELFFGEGSRLTVL.

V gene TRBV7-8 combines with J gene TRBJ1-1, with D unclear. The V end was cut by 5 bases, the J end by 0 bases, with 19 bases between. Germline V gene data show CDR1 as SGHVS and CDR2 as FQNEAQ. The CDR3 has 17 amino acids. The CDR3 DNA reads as TGTGCCAGCAGCCCGCGTCGGAGGGAGAGGATGAACACTGAAGCTTTCTTT. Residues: CASSPRRRERMNTEAFF.

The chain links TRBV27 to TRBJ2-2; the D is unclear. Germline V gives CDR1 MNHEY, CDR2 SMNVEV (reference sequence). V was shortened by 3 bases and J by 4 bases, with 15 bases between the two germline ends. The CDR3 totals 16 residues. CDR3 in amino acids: CASSFSQVASTGELFF. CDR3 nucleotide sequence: TGTGCCAGCAGTTTCAGCCAGGTGGCGAGCACCGGGGAGCTGTTTTTT.

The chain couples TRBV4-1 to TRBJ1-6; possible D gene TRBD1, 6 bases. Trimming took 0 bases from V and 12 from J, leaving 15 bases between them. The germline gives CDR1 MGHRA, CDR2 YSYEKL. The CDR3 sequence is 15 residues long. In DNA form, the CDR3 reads TGCGCCAGCAGCCAAGAGTCGGGGGGGCTAGTACCCCTCCACTTT. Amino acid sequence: CASSQESGGLVPLHF.

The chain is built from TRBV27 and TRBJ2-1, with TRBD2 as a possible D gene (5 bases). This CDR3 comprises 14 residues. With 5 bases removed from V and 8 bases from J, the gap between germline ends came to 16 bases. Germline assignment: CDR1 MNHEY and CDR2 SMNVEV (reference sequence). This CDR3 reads CASSLRTHLDEQFF. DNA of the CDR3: TGTGCCAGCAGTCTTCGGACTCACCTCGATGAGCAGTTCTTC.

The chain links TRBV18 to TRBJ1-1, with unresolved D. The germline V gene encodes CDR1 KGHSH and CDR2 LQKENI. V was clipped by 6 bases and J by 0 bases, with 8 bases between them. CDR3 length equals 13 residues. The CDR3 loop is CASSGRMNTEAFF. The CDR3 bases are TGTGCCAGCTCCGGACGCATGAACACTGAAGCTTTCTTT.

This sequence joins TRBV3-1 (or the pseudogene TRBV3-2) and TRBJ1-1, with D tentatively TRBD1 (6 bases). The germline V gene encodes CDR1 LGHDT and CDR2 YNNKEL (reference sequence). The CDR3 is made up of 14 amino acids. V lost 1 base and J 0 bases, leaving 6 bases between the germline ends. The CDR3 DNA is TGTGCCAGCAGCCAAGGGACAGTGAACACTGAAGCTTTCTTT. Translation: CASSQGTVNTEAFF.

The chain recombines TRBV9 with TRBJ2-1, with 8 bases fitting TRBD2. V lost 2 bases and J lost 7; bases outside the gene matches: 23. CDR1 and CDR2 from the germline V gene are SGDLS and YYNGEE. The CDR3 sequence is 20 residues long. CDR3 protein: CASSVFGTGATGGPGNEQFF. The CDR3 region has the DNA TGTGCCAGCAGCGTCTTTGGTACGGGGGCGACGGGAGGGCCGGGGAATGAGCAGTTCTTC.

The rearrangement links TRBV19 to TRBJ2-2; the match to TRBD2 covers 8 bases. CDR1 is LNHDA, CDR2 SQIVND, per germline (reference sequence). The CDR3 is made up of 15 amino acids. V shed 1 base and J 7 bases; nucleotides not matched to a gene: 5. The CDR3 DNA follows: TGTGCCAGTAGTATAGCGGGGGGGCCTTTCGGGGAGCTGTTTTTT. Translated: CASSIAGGPFGELFF.